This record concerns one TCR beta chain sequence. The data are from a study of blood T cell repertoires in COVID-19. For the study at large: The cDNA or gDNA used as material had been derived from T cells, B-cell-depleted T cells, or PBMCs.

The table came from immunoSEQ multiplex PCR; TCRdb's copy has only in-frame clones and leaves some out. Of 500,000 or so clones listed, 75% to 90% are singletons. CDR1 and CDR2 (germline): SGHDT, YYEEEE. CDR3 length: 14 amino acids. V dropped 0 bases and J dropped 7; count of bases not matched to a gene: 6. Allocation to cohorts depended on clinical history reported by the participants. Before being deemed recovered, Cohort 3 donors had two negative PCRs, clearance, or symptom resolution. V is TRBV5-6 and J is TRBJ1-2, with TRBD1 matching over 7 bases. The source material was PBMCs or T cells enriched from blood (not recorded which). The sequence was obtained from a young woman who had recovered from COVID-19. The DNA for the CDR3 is TGTGCCAGCAGCTTGGACAGGGGAGCTACTGGCTACACCTTC. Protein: CASSLDRGATGYTF.